Shown below are 15 T cell receptor beta chains from a single sample sequenced in a study of tumor-infiltrating lymphocytes in primary liver carcinoma. Extraction of RNA together with DNA used roughly 20-32 mg of unsorted bulk tissue. From around 500 ng of total RNA, TCR beta-specific cDNA was reverse-transcribed using a constant-region primer. Three nested multiplex PCR rounds, a slightly modified ARM-PCR method, built the TCR beta libraries. TRBV1-TRBV30 forward and Cbeta reverse primers drove the first two approximately 10-cycle rounds. MiXCR, applied by TCRdb to the multiplex PCR reads, yields one record per CDR3 protein. Of about 23,000 distinct CDR3 sequences detected, roughly 80% appear once; the ten largest clones hold roughly 35%. Sequences were obtained from liver tumor tissue from sampling region 5. Subset described: tumor region T5, tumor centre. All receptors come from a woman in her twenties or thirties with primary liver carcinoma and hepatitis B virus infection.

This clonotype was counted a few times. This sequence joins TRBV12-3 or TRBV12-4 and TRBJ2-1; D is perhaps TRBD2 (5 bases). The CDR3 sequence is 12 residues long. Trimming left V 4 bases short and J 12 bases short, with 13 bases between. The CDR3 loop is CASSSGVNRQFF. CDR3 in DNA: TGTGCCAGCAGTTCCGGGGTAAATAGGCAGTTCTTC.

Concerning this clonotype: The junction differs from germline at one of its ends, possibly a read error. This rearrangement joins TRBV4-3 to TRBJ2-7, with 8 nucleotides matching TRBD1. The CDR3 contains 15 residues. CDR1 and CDR2 from the germline V gene are LGHNA and YSLEER. Written as DNA, the CDR3 is TGCGCCAACAGCCAAGGTCGGTGGACAGGGCGGGAGCAGTACTTC. Its protein is CANSQGRWTGREQYF.

The table lists this clonotype with many counts. The chain links TRBV4-3 to TRBJ2-3; 12 nucleotides match TRBD2. This CDR3 has 19 amino acids. The germline V gene encodes CDR1 LGHNA and CDR2 YSLEER. V lost 0 bases to trimming and J lost 2 bases; unmatched junction nucleotides: 9. The DNA of the CDR3 is TGCGCCAGCAGCCAAGATCCGCCTCGGACTAGCGGGAACACAGATACGCAGTATTTT. Translation gives CASSQDPPRTSGNTDTQYF.

By its share, this clonotype is medium-sized. The chain recombines TRBV12-3 or TRBV12-4 with TRBJ2-7, with 9 bases aligning to TRBD2. The V segment lost 2 bases and the J segment 8 bases; nucleotides outside the gene matches: 7. The CDR3 is 14 residues long. In nucleotides, the CDR3 is TGTGCCAGCAGTTTATCGCGGGAGGGCGTGAAGCAGTACTTC. It translates to CASSLSREGVKQYF.

This clonotype was counted many times. DNA of the CDR3: TGTGCCAGCAGTTTGGTACAGGGGATTGGAGCCAAAAACATTCAGTACTTC. Amino acid sequence: CASSLVQGIGAKNIQYF. The rearrangement links TRBV28 to TRBJ2-4, with 7 bases identical to TRBD1. With 3 bases clipped from V and 0 bases from J, the junction kept 8 bases outside the gene matches. This CDR3 is 17 amino acids long. CDR1 is MDHEN, CDR2 SYDVKM, per germline.

On this clonotype itself: A read error is likely, as this CDR3 ends without the conserved phenylalanine or tryptophan. It is unclear where the CDR3 begins or ends on the DNA, so no DNA is shown, and the CDR3 is as TCRdb lists it. The chain links TRBV11-2 to TRBJ2-1; TRBD2, the D gene given by the table, was not confirmed from the DNA. Germline V gene data show CDR1 as SGHAT and CDR2 as FQNNGV. The CDR3 is 16 residues long, ends included. The CDR3 sequence: CASSLSLDGSYNEQLL.

As to this clonotype: One end of the junction is discordant with germline, which a read error may explain. The genes are TRBV11-1 and TRBJ2-1, with a possible D match to TRBD2 (5 bases). Germline V lookup: CDR1 SGHAT, CDR2 FQDESV (reference sequence). The CDR3 runs 13 residues. The CDR3 loop reads CPSSAVASNEQFF. The CDR3 bases are TGTCCCAGCAGCGCTGTAGCGTCGAATGAGCAGTTCTTC.

Points on this clonotype: Without the conserved terminal phenylalanine or tryptophan, this CDR3 likely stems from a read error. The V gene is TRBV12-3 or TRBV12-4, the J gene TRBJ2-1, with 9 positions matching TRBD2. The CDR3 is made up of 15 amino acids. V lost 6 bases and J lost 13; bases outside the gene matches: 16. Here the CDR3 reads CASSLSGTSRLEQFY. DNA of the CDR3: TGTGCCAGCAGCCTGTCCGGGACTAGCAGACTTGAACAGTTCTAC.

A word on this clonotype: The germline gene is not matched at one end of the junction; a read error may be the cause. This chain connects TRBV11-1 to TRBJ2-7; D unresolved. CDR1 SGHAT and CDR2 FQDESV come from the germline V gene (reference sequence). The CDR3 length is 13 residues. The DNA of the CDR3 is TGTGCCTGCAGCTTAGGATACCCCCGCGAGCAATACTTT. Protein product: CACSLGYPREQYF.

Turning to this clonotype: Germline and junction disagree at one end, which may indicate a read error. The rearrangement uses TRBV5-4 and TRBJ2-3; a possible D gene is TRBD1 (6 bases). This CDR3 has 18 amino acids. CDR1 and CDR2 from the germline V gene are SGHNT and YYREEE (reference sequence). The CDR3 sequence is CANSNPAASGSRTDTQYF. CDR3 DNA: TGTGCCAACAGTAACCCGGCGGCTAGTGGGAGTCGGACAGATACACAGTATTTT.

With respect to this clonotype: The CDR3 carries no conserved terminal phenylalanine or tryptophan, so it likely arises from a read error. The chain employs TRBV11-3 and TRBJ2-7; D gene unclear. Germline-derived CDR1 and CDR2 are SGHNT and YENEEA. CDR3 size: 15 residues. V was clipped by 2 bases and J by 2 bases, with 13 bases between them. CDR3 in DNA: TGTGCCAGCAGCTTACATCCAAGTGAGGCCTACGAGCAGTACTTA. Translation: CASSLHPSEAYEQYL.

As to this clonotype: One end of the junction does not line up with germline, which may come from a read error. This chain uses TRBV29-1 with TRBJ2-3; 7 bases match TRBD1. In germline, CDR1 is SQVTM, CDR2 ANQGSEA. The CDR3 consists of 24 residues. CDR3 DNA: TGCAGCGTAGAGCAGATACAAGGCCGACAGGGTTTGGCGGAAACTGGCGGAGGCACAGATACGCTGTATTTT. This sequence encodes CSVEQIQGRQGLAETGGGTDTLYF.

The chain's CDR3 is CASTGGAGNPYEQYF. CDR3 nucleotides: TGTGCCAGCACCGGCGGGGCCGGGAACCCCTACGAGCAGTACTTC. The V gene is TRBV6-6, the J gene TRBJ2-7; tentative D call: TRBD2 (6 bases). Germline assignment: CDR1 MNHNY and CDR2 SVGAGI (reference sequence). Deletions cut 7 bases from V and 2 bases from J, with 18 bases between. This CDR3 is 15 amino acids long.

On this clonotype itself: A much larger clone lies a single base off, so this may be a read error. This chain links TRBV20-1 with TRBJ2-1, with 9 bases matching TRBD2. Germline loops: CDR1 DFQATT, CDR2 SNEGSKA (reference sequence). There are 15 residues in the CDR3. Trimming cost V 5 bases and J 7 bases; bases outside gene matches: 12. The CDR3, as DNA: TGCAGTGCTCAGCACACGGGACTAGCCTCTAATGAGCAGTTCTTC. Protein sequence: CSAQHTGLASNEQFF.

The chain has TRBV6-7 and TRBJ2-4; no clear D gene. TRBV6-7 is given ORF status, its function remaining uncertain. The CDR3 is made up of 20 amino acids. V lost 0 bases and J lost 2, with 23 bases in between. CDR3 loop: CASSYSSTEAPARTKNIQYF. The CDR3 DNA reads as TGTGCCAGCAGTTACTCGTCCACGGAAGCACCCGCTCGCACCAAAAACATTCAGTACTTC.